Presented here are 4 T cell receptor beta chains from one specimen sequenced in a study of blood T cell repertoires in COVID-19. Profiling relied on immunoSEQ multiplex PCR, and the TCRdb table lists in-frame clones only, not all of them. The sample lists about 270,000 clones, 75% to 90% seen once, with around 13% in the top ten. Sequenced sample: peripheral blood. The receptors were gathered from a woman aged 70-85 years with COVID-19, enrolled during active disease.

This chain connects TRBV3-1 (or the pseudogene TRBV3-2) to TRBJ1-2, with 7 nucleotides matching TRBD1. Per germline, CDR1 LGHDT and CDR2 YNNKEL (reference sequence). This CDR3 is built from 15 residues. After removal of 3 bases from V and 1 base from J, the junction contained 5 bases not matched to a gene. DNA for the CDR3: TGTGCCAGCAGCCACGGACAGGTTTTTAACTATGGCTACACCTTC. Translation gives CASSHGQVFNYGYTF.

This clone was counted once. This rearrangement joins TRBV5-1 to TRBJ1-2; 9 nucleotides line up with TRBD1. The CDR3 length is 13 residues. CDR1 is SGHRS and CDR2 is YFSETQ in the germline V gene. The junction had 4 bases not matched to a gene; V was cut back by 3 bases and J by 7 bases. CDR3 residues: CASSWGQGSGYTF. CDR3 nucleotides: TGCGCCAGCAGCTGGGGACAGGGAAGTGGCTACACCTTC.

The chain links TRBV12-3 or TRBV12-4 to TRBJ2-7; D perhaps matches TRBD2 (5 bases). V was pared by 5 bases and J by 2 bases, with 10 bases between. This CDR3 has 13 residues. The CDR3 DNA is TGTGCCAGCAGTCCATATAGCGCCTACGAGCAGTACTTC. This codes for CASSPYSAYEQYF.

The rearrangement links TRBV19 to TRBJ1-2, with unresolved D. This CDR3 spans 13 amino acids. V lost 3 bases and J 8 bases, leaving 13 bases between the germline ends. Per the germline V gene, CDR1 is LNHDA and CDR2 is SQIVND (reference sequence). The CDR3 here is CASSIAGVRGYTF. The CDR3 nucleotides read TGTGCCAGTAGTATTGCCGGGGTCAGGGGCTACACCTTC.